Below are 10 T cell receptor beta chains sequenced from a single sample in a study of blood T cells in healthy people across ages. Combining a sample-barcoded 5' primer with a J-beta primer mix, a second PCR ran for roughly 7 to 12 cycles. MiXCR, applied by TCRdb to the 5' RACE reads, yields one record per CDR3 protein. Of 1.8 million or so distinct CDR3 sequences in the sample, roughly two fifths are singletons; the top ten hold 23%. The sequenced sample consisted of blood. These receptors all stem from a human donor in good health.

As to this clonotype: Compared with germline, one end of the junction differs, possibly owing to a read error. The chain carries TRBV7-9 and TRBJ2-7; a weak D match, TRBD2 (6 bases). The CDR3 totals 14 residues. The germline V gene has CDR1 SEHNR and CDR2 FQNEAQ (reference sequence). Here the CDR3 reads CAGSPQEAGYEQYF. The CDR3 DNA sequence: TGTGCCGGCAGCCCCCAAGAGGCGGGATACGAGCAGTACTTC.

V and J are TRBV6-5 and TRBJ1-1, with D perhaps TRBD1 (5 bases). The CDR3 has 14 residues. Germline lookup yields CDR1 MNHEY and CDR2 SVGAGI. V was trimmed by 5 bases and J by 6 bases, leaving 16 bases between them. The CDR3, as DNA: TGTGCCAGCAGTACGACAGCCTTAGGCGCTGAAGCTTTCTTT. This sequence encodes CASSTTALGAEAFF.

In this sample, this clonotype turned up a few times. This chain uses TRBV15 with TRBJ1-6; D uncertain. From germline, CDR1 is LNHNV and CDR2 YYDKDF (reference sequence). The CDR3 consists of 13 residues. V lost 1 base to trimming and J lost 6 bases, with 4 bases between them. The CDR3 DNA follows: TGTGCCACCAGCAGAGGGGTTAATTCACCCCTCCACTTT. Translated: CATSRGVNSPLHF.

Of note for this clonotype: Germline is not matched at one junction end, which may reflect a read error. This rearrangement joins TRBV2 to TRBJ2-1, with a possible D match to TRBD2 (5 bases). This CDR3 is 15 amino acids long. Germline V CDR1 and CDR2: SNHLY, FYNNEI. The CDR3 DNA sequence: TGTGCCGGTTTAGTCGGAGGAACCTCCTACAACGAGCAGTTCTTC. Its translation is CAGLVGGTSYNEQFF. The full variable domain, its missing parts supplied by reference TRBV2 and TRBJ2-1, is EPEVTQTPSHQVTQMGQEVILRCVPISNHLYFYWYRQILGQKVEFLVSFYNNEISEKSEIFDDQFSVERPDGSNFTLKIRSTKLEDSAMYFCAGLVGGTSYNEQFFGPGTRLTVL.

CDR3 DNA sequence: TGTGCCAGCAGCCCGTGGGGCGGGGGGAACACAGATACGCAGTATTTT. The encoded protein is CASSPWGGGNTDTQYF. The chain uses TRBV5-6 and TRBJ2-3; 8 bases agree with TRBD2. Germline assignment: CDR1 SGHDT and CDR2 YYEEEE. This CDR3 has 16 residues. J gave up 2 bases and V 4 bases, and 9 bases lay outside the gene matches.

The chain has TRBV7-6 and TRBJ2-5; D unclear. V shed 1 base and J shed 9 bases, with 9 bases lying between them. This CDR3 region has 12 residues. The germline CDR1 and CDR2 sequences are SGHVS and FNYEAQ. CDR3: CASSLGDRAQYF. The CDR3 coding sequence is TGTGCCAGCAGCTTAGGCGATCGCGCCCAGTACTTC.

The V call is TRBV11-2, the J call TRBJ2-6; D unresolved. From germline, CDR1 is SGHAT and CDR2 FQNNGV. V lost 5 bases, J lost 2 bases, and 10 bases lay in between. This CDR3 has 15 amino acids. CDR3 in amino acids: CASSPVGTGANVLTF. The CDR3 DNA follows: TGTGCCAGCAGCCCCGTGGGCACTGGGGCCAACGTCCTGACTTTC.

The chain links TRBV29-1 to TRBJ2-5; TRBD1 matches at 8 bases. The CDR3 spans 13 residues. Germline values: CDR1 SQVTM, CDR2 ANQGSEA. V trimming: 4 bases; J trimming: 3 bases; junction bases outside the gene matches: 4. The CDR3 nucleotides are TGCAGCGTTGGGTACAGGGGGAAAGAGACCCAGTACTTC. It is translated as CSVGYRGKETQYF.

This clonotype was detected only once. The chain is built from TRBV9 and TRBJ2-1; tentatively, D is TRBD2 (7 bases). Trimming removed 0 bases from V and 13 bases from J, with 20 bases in between. The CDR3 consists of 15 residues. Germline V CDR1 and CDR2: SGDLS, YYNGEE. The CDR3 reads CASSVATSDGGHQFF. CDR3 sequence (DNA): TGTGCCAGCAGCGTAGCTACGAGCGACGGGGGGCATCAGTTCTTC.

This clonotype came up a few times. This chain joins TRBV7-2 and TRBJ2-5; 8 positions agree with TRBD2. Near its end, the DNA agrees better with TRBJ2-7, so the J call may be wrong. Germline loops: CDR1 SGHTA, CDR2 FQGNSA. CDR3 length equals 16 residues. The CDR3 loop reads CASSLDAGGRNYEQYF. The CDR3 region has the DNA TGTGCCAGCAGCTTAGATGCGGGGGGACGGAATTACGAGCAGTACTTC.